Following are 2 T cell receptor beta chains from one sample sequenced in a study of CD8 T cells in ankylosing spondylitis. Each CDR3 protein is one row after TCRdb ran MiXCR on the 5' RACE reads. This repertoire shows about 260,000 distinct CDR3 sequences, roughly 20% found once; its top ten account for 7.8%. Sequenced material: blood, either unsorted or a sorted T cell fraction (not recorded which). The source is a male donor with ankylosing spondylitis or in good health (not recorded which).

This clonotype was seen many times. The chain joins TRBV5-1 to TRBJ1-5, with TRBD1 matching 8 bases. Losses at the gene ends were 4 bases for V and 6 bases for J; bases not matched to a gene: 9. The CDR3 is made up of 15 amino acids. Germline V lookup: CDR1 SGHRS, CDR2 YFSETQ. The CDR3 region is CASSPGGQGGQPQHF. In DNA, the CDR3 is TGCGCCAGCAGCCCCGGTGGACAGGGAGGTCAGCCCCAGCATTTT.

This clonotype has ten or more counts. The chain has TRBV6-6 and TRBJ2-1; the D gene is possibly TRBD1 (6 bases). Germline CDR1 reads MNHNY; CDR2 reads SVGAGI (reference sequence). Trimming shortened V by 8 bases and J by 7 bases, and 15 bases separated the two germline ends. The CDR3 consists of 13 residues. The CDR3 loop reads CASRGQPLNEQFF. The CDR3 DNA reads TGTGCCAGCCGCGGACAGCCTCTAAATGAGCAGTTCTTC.